This T cell receptor (beta chain) was captured by sequencing in a study of Ad26.COV2.S vaccination and SARS-CoV-2 variants. Measured with immunoSEQ multiplex PCR; TCRdb has only the in-frame clones, and not every one. The sample lists 350,000 to 550,000 clones, 85% to 90% occurring once. The CDR3 sequence is 16 residues long. V trimming: 3 bases; J trimming: 4 bases; junction bases outside the gene matches: 11. Germline V gives CDR1 DFQATT, CDR2 SNEGSKA (reference sequence). Treatment noted: some 19 received Ad26.COV2.S at low or high dose, single or two shots; roughly five received placebo; per-sample allocation not given. Specimens were obtained on day 63 following the first vaccine or placebo injection.

This receptor was taken from a person aged 18-65 years who received the Ad26.COV2.S COVID-19 vaccine or a placebo. The specimen comprised peripheral blood, sampled in a trial of Ad26.COV2.S vaccine versus placebo. The V and J genes are TRBV20-1 and TRBJ1-5; 8 bases align to TRBD1. This CDR3 reads CSASERRQGRNQPQHF. The CDR3 DNA reads TGCAGTGCTAGTGAACGAAGACAGGGGAGAAATCAGCCCCAGCATTTT.